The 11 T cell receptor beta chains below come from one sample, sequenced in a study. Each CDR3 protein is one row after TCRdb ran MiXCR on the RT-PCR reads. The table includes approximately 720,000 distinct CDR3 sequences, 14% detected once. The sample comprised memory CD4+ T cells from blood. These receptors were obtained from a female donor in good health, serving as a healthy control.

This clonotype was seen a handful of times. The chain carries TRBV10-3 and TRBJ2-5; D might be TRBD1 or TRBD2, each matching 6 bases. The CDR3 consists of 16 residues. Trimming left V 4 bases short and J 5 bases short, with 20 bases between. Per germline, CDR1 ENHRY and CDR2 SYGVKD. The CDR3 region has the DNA TGTGCCATCAGTGGCTCAGGAGGGGGTGGTAGTGAGACCCAGTACTTC. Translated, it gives CAISGSGGGGSETQYF.

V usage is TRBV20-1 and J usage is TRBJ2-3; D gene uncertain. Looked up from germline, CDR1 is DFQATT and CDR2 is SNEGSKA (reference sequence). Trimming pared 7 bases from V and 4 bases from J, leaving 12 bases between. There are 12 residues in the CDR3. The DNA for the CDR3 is TGCAGTGTAGTGTTTTGGGCAGATACGCAGTATTTT. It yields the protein CSVVFWADTQYF.

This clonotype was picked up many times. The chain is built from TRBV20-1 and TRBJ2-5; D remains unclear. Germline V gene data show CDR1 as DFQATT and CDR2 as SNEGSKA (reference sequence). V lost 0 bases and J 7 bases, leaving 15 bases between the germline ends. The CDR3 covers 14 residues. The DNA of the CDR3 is TGCAGTGCTAGAGATCTCGGCTCGTTGGGGACCCAGTACTTC. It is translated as CSARDLGSLGTQYF.

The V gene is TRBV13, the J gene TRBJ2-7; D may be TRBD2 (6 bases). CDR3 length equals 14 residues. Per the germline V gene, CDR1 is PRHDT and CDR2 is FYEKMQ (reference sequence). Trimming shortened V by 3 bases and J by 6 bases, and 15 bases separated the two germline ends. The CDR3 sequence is CASSFSSQGGEQYF. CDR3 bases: TGTGCCAGCAGCTTTAGCAGCCAGGGAGGCGAGCAGTACTTC.

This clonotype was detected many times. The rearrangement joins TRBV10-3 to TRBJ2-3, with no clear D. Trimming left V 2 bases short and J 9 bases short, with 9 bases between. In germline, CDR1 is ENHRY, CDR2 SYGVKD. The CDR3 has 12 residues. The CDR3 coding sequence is TGTGCCATCAGTGAGGCGGAAGGAACGCAGTATTTT. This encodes CAISEAEGTQYF.

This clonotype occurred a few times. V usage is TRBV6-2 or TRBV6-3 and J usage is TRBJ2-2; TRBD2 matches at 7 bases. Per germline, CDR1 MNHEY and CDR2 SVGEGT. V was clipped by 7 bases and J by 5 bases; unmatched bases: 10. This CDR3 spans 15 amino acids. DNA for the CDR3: TGTGCCAGCACCCCGTTTGGGGGGGAAACCGGGGAGCTGTTTTTT. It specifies CASTPFGGETGELFF.

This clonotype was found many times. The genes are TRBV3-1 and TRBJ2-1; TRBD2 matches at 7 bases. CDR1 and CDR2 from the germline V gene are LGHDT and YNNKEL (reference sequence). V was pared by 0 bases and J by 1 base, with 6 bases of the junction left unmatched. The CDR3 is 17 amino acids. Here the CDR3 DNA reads TGTGCCAGCAGCCAAGAGCCAGCGGGAACGTCCTACAATGAGCAGTTCTTC. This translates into CASSQEPAGTSYNEQFF.

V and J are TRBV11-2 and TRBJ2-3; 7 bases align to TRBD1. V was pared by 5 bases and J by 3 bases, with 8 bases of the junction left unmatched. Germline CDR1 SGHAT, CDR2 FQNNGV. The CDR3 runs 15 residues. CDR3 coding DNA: TGTGCCAGCAGCCCATGGACAGGAAGGACAGATACGCAGTATTTT. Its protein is CASSPWTGRTDTQYF.

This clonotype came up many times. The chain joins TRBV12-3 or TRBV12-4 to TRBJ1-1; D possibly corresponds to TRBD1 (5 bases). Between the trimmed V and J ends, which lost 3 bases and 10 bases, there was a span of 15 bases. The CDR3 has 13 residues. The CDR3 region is CASSLRHLRGAFF. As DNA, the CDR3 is TGTGCCAGCAGTTTGAGGCACTTAAGGGGAGCTTTCTTT.

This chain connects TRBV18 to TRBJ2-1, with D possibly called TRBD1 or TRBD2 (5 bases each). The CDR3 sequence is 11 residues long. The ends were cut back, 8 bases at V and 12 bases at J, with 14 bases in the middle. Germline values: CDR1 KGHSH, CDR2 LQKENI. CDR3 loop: CASTYGTWQFF. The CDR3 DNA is TGTGCCAGCACCTATGGGACCTGGCAGTTCTTC.

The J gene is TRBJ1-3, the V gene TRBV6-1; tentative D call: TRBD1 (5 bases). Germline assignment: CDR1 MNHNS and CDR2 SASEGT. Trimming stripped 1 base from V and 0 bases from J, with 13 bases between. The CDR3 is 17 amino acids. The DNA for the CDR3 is TGTGCCAGCAGTGAAGTCAGGGCCGCGGACTCTGGAAACACCATATATTTT. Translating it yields CASSEVRAADSGNTIYF.